This note documents a single T cell receptor (beta chain) sequence. What it binds is not known. TCRdb keeps only in-frame clones here, not all; method: immunoSEQ multiplex PCR. This sample carries about 36,000 clones, around 73% of them seen once, and the ten largest clones take about 0.74%. This specimen comes from a study of pediatric ulcerative colitis. Whole-study findings and limits: Clonal expansions reduced rectal repertoire diversity in acute severe colitis.

V gave up 1 base and J gave up 3 bases; unmatched junction bases: 2. The CDR3 has 15 amino acids. Germline V CDR1 and CDR2: KGHSH, LQKENI. The rectum was sampled with one to two pinch biopsies at colonoscopy. The origin of this receptor is a boy aged 5-17 years with moderate ulcerative colitis. The sample was gut tissue. The chain carries TRBV18 and TRBJ2-1; 8 bases are shared with TRBD1. CDR3 in DNA: TGTGCCAGCTCACCACGACAGGGGATCTACAATGAGCAGTTCTTC. It encodes CASSPRQGIYNEQFF.